This TCR beta chain was found in a study of blood T cell repertoires in COVID-19. Profiling relied on immunoSEQ multiplex PCR, and the TCRdb table lists in-frame clones only, not all of them. The table has approximately 300,000 clones, 87% seen once. Germline V CDR1 and CDR2: SGHVS, FQNEAQ. The CDR3 runs 15 residues. V shed 1 base, J shed 7 bases, and the junction held 6 bases outside the gene matches. Sequencing used peripheral blood. This sequence originates from a man younger than 30 with active or convalescent COVID-19. The rearrangement joins TRBV7-8 to TRBJ1-2, with TRBD1 matching 10 bases. CDR3 bases: TGTGCCAGCAGCTTAGTGGGGACAGGGGTTGTTGGCTACACCTTC. This codes for CASSLVGTGVVGYTF.